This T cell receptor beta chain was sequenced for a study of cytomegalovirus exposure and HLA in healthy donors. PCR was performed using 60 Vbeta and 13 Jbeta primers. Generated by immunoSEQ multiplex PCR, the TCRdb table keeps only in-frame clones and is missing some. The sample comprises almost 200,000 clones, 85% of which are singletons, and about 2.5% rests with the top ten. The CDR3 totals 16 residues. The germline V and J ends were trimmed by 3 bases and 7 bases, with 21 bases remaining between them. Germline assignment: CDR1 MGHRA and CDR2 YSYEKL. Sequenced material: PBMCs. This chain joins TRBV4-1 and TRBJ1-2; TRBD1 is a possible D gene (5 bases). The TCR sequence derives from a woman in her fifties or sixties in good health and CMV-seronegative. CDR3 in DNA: TGCGCCAGCAGCCATCTCGTTGGGGCGGACCGCCGTGGCTACACCTTC. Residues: CASSHLVGADRRGYTF.